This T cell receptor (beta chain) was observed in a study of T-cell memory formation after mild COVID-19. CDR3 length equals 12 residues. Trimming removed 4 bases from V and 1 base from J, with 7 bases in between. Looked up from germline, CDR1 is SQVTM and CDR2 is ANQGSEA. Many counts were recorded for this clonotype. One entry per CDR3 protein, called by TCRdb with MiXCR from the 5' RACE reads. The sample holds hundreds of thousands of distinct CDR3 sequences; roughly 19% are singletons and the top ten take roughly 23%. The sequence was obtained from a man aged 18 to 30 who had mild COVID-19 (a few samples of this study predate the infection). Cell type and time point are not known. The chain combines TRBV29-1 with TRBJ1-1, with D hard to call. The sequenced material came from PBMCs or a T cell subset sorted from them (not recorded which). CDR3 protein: CSVGRENTEAFF. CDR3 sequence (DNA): TGCAGCGTTGGTCGGGAGAACACTGAAGCTTTCTTT.